The rows below give T cell receptor beta chains drawn from one sample of a study of CD8 T cells in Susac syndrome. TCRdb fed the immunoSEQ multiplex PCR reads into MiXCR, producing one record per CDR3 protein. This table holds around 200,000 distinct CDR3 sequences, 85% to 95% found once. The sample comprised CD4+ T cells from PBMCs. These receptors were collected from a human donor in good health. The CDR3 runs from the conserved cysteine through the conserved F or W. A D gene is named only where the DNA matches it firmly. The size field is filled for only some rows; it gives once, few, many or a size class.

>NA|NA|TRBJ1-2|TRBV7-2|13
TGTGCCAGCAGCTTATCAGAATACTATGGCTACACCTTC
CASSLSEYYGYTF
>TRBD1|few|TRBJ1-2|TRBV28|14
TGTGCCAGCAGTTTACCGGGACAGAACTATGGCTACACCTTC
CASSLPGQNYGYTF
>NA|NA|TRBJ2-1|TRBV7-2|15
TGTGCCAGCAGCTTGGTCGGGGGTGGGGTCGATGAGCAGTTCTTC
CASSLVGGGVDEQFF
>NA|NA|TRBJ2-5|TRBV5-4|16
TGTGCCAGCAGCTTACAAAAGGGGCAGGGTCAAGAGACCCAGTACTTC
CASSLQKGQGQETQYF
>TRBD1|NA|TRBJ1-1|TRBV4-3|14
TGCGCCAGCAGCCAAGATCAGGGGACAGGGGAAGCTTTCTTT
CASSQDQGTGEAFF
>NA|NA|TRBJ2-1|TRBV29-1|15
TGCAGCGTTGAAGTCGGCGGGTCCTTTAACGATGAGCAGTTCTTC
CSVEVGGSFNDEQFF
>NA|NA|TRBJ1-5|TRBV19|12
TGTGCCAGTACAGGCGGATATCAGCCCCAGCATTTT
CASTGGYQPQHF
>NA|NA|TRBJ1-5|TRBV4-1|15
TGCGCCAGCAGCCAAGGCGGACTGGGGAATCAGCCCCAGCATTTT
CASSQGGLGNQPQHF
>NA|once|TRBJ1-1|TRBV18|14
TGTGCCAGCTCACCAACAGGCAAAGGGGGTGAAGCTTTCTTT
CASSPTGKGGEAFF
>NA|NA|TRBJ1-1|TRBV29-1|13
TGCAGCGTTGAAGACACAATGAGTCCTGAAGCTTTCTTT
CSVEDTMSPEAFF
>NA|once|TRBJ1-3|TRBV5-1|12
TGCGCCAGCAGCTCAGGAGGAAACACCATATATTTT
CASSSGGNTIYF
>NA|NA|TRBJ2-2|TRBV29-1|13
TGCAGCGTCGCTTACGGTAACACCGGGGAGCTGTTTTTT
CSVAYGNTGELFF
>NA|NA|TRBJ2-3|TRBV30|14
TGTGCCTGGACAAAAGGGGGGGGATCAGATACGCAGTATTTT
CAWTKGGGSDTQYF
>TRBD2|NA|TRBJ2-2|TRBV3-1|15
TGTGCCAGCAGCCAAGTCGGACTAGCGGACGGGGAGCTGTTTTTT
CASSQVGLADGELFF
>NA|NA|TRBJ1-5|TRBV20-1|15
TGCAGTGCGCCTCTCAACCAGGCGGGGAATCAGCCCCAGCATTTT
CSAPLNQAGNQPQHF
>TRBD1|NA|TRBJ1-1|TRBV29-1|12
TGCAGCGTCGAGACAGGGAATCTGGGCGCTTTCTTT
CSVETGNLGAFF
>NA|NA|TRBJ1-4|TRBV4-1|13
TGCGCCAGCAGCAAGACGGTCGGGGAAAAACTGTTTTTT
CASSKTVGEKLFF
>NA|NA|TRBJ2-5|TRBV12-3/TRBV12-4|13
TGTGCCAGCAGGGTCAGGGCCTCAGAGACCCAGTACTTC
CASRVRASETQYF
>NA|few|TRBJ2-5|TRBV3-1|13
TGTGCCAGCAGCCAGGGACACCAAGAGACCCAGTACTTC
CASSQGHQETQYF
>NA|NA|TRBJ2-1|TRBV14|13
TGTGCCAGCAGCCACCAGGGAAGAAATGAGCAGTTCTTC
CASSHQGRNEQFF
>TRBD1|NA|TRBJ1-6|TRBV11-2|16
TGTGCCAGCAGCTCAACAGGGGTGATGAATAATTCACCCCTCCACTTT
CASSSTGVMNNSPLHF
>NA|NA|TRBJ2-2|TRBV4-3|15
TGCGCCAGCAGCCGACAGACAGGGAACACCGGGGAGCTGTTTTTT
CASSRQTGNTGELFF
>NA|NA|TRBJ1-1|TRBV12-3/TRBV12-4|11
TGTGCCAGCACCCCGTTTAGTGAAGCTTTCTTT
CASTPFSEAFF
>NA|NA|TRBJ2-3|TRBV3-1|11
TGTGCCAGCAGCCCGGGACAAACGCAGTATTTT
CASSPGQTQYF
>NA|NA|TRBJ2-2|TRBV29-1|15
TGCAGCGTGCCCCGTGTGGGGGCGAACACCGGGGAGCTGTTTTTT
CSVPRVGANTGELFF
>NA|once|TRBJ2-7|TRBV5-1|13
TGCGCCAGCAGCTCGCGTGTCTCCTACGAGCAGTACTTC
CASSSRVSYEQYF
>NA|once|TRBJ1-4|TRBV29-1|12
TGCAGCGTTGGGGCCCAGGGTGAAAAACTGTTTTTT
CSVGAQGEKLFF
>NA|NA|TRBJ2-7|TRBV29-1|10
TGCAGCGTGAAGACCTACGAGCAGTACTTC
CSVKTYEQYF
>NA|NA|TRBJ1-2|TRBV20-1|13
TGCAGTGCTACGATCAGGGACAACTATGGCTACACCTTC
CSATIRDNYGYTF
>NA|NA|TRBJ2-1|TRBV30|14
TGTGCCTGGCTGGAGGGCAGGGGGAGGAATGAGCAGTTCTTC
CAWLEGRGRNEQFF
>NA|NA|TRBJ2-2|TRBV5-1|16
TGCGCCAGCAGCTGGGTGATGACAGGTGGCGGCGGGGAGCTGTTTTTT
CASSWVMTGGGGELFF
>TRBD1|NA|TRBJ1-2|TRBV5-1|13
TGCGCCAGCAGCTCGGGACAGGGTATGGGCTACACCTTC
CASSSGQGMGYTF
>NA|NA|TRBJ2-3|TRBV7-9|17
TGTGCCAGCAGCTCGCTGACGGGTGGGCCCCACACAGATACGCAGTATTTT
CASSSLTGGPHTDTQYF
>NA|NA|TRBJ1-1|TRBV3-1|20
TGTGCCAGCAGCCAAGGGTTCGTGGGGATAGGAGTTGGGGCCAACACTGAAGCTTTCTTT
CASSQGFVGIGVGANTEAFF
>NA|NA|TRBJ1-4|TRBV4-3|16
TGCGCCAGCAGCCAAGATGTTCGAGACGAAAATGAAAAACTGTTTTTT
CASSQDVRDENEKLFF
>NA|NA|TRBJ1-5|TRBV19|14
TGTGCCAGTAGTATGGGGCAGGCCAATCAGCCCCAGCATTTT
CASSMGQANQPQHF
>NA|once|TRBJ2-5|TRBV3-1|14
TGTGCCAGCAGCCAAGAAAGGGGGTCAGAGACCCAGTACTTC
CASSQERGSETQYF